The 17 T cell receptor beta chains in this list originate from one sample, sequenced in a study of spatial heterogeneity in lung cancer. Via MiXCR, TCRdb re-called the 5' RACE reads, giving one row per CDR3 protein. The sample has under 50,000 distinct CDR3 sequences; 4% to 6% are singletons. Time point defined: sample taken at primary tumor resection. No cell sorting; template was whole RNA from tumor, lung tissue or PBMC. The specimen was PBMCs, collected at surgery. The receptors shown here come from a female donor with early-stage non-small cell lung cancer.

The table lists this clonotype with a few counts. This sequence joins TRBV19 and TRBJ1-6, with TRBD1 identical over 7 bases. This CDR3 region has 15 residues. After removal of 4 bases from V and 3 bases from J, the junction contained 3 bases not matched to a gene. Germline V gene sequence: CDR1 LNHDA, CDR2 SQIVND (reference sequence). The DNA of the CDR3 is TGTGCCAGTAGTACAGGGGACAGCTATAATTCACCCCTCCACTTT. The encoded protein is CASSTGDSYNSPLHF.

This clonotype has ten or more counts. J is TRBJ2-3 and V is TRBV11-2, with a possible D match to TRBD2 (5 bases). This CDR3 has 14 residues. Trimming removed 1 base from V and 3 bases from J, with 8 bases in between. The germline V gene encodes CDR1 SGHAT and CDR2 FQNNGV. The CDR3 spells CASSLAGSTDTQYF. The CDR3 DNA is TGTGCCAGCAGCTTAGCGGGGAGTACAGATACGCAGTATTTT.

The table lists this clonotype with many counts. V is TRBV5-1 and J is TRBJ1-1; possibly TRBD1 for D (5 bases). Germline-derived CDR1 and CDR2 are SGHRS and YFSETQ. This CDR3 has 15 residues. V lost 0 bases and J lost 6, with 15 bases in between. The CDR3 loop reads CASSLAIGADAEAFF. The DNA for the CDR3 is TGCGCCAGCAGCTTGGCCATTGGGGCGGATGCTGAAGCTTTCTTT.

This clonotype has ten or more counts. The chain carries TRBV6-5 and TRBJ2-1; TRBD1 aligns across 9 bases. The CDR3 runs 11 residues. With V trimmed by 6 bases and J by 14 bases, 5 bases remained unmatched. Germline V lookup: CDR1 MNHEY, CDR2 SVGAGI. The CDR3 region has the DNA TGTGCCAGCAGGAAGGGGGACAGGGAGTTCTTC. It codes for CASRKGDREFF.

In this sample, this clonotype turned up many times. This chain joins TRBV29-1 and TRBJ2-7; 7 bases agree with TRBD1. Germline CDR1 reads SQVTM; CDR2 reads ANQGSEA. J was trimmed by 7 bases and V by 6 bases; bases with no gene match: 6. The CDR3 is 11 amino acids. The CDR3 DNA sequence: TGCAGCGTAAAGGGGGCAGGTGAGCAGTACTTC. It is translated as CSVKGAGEQYF.

In its sample, this clonotype was seen a few times. This sequence joins TRBV19 and TRBJ2-6; 8 bases are shared with TRBD1. V shed 8 bases, J shed 2 bases, and the junction held 11 bases outside the gene matches. Germline V gives CDR1 LNHDA, CDR2 SQIVND (reference sequence). The CDR3 extends over 17 amino acids. CDR3 protein: CASSGAGGFAGANVLTF. CDR3 sequence (DNA): TGTGCCAGTTCCGGGGCAGGGGGCTTTGCTGGGGCCAACGTCCTGACTTTC.

The CDR3 DNA reads as TGTGCCAGCAGAGACACAGATACGCAGTATTTT. Translating gives CASRDTDTQYF. The chain is built from TRBV9 and TRBJ2-3; D is ambiguous. Germline assignment: CDR1 SGDLS and CDR2 YYNGEE. V was cut by 5 bases and J by 2 bases, with 3 bases left in between. This CDR3 region has 11 residues.

There are many counts of this clonotype. The genes are TRBV19 and TRBJ1-1; TRBD1 agrees at 7 bases. Germline V gene lookup returns CDR1 LNHDA and CDR2 SQIVND (reference sequence). The V segment lost 3 bases and the J segment 1 base; nucleotides outside the gene matches: 11. The CDR3 length is 17 residues. The CDR3 nucleotides read TGTGCCAGTAGTATTTCGCTTGTGGGACAGCCGAACACTGAAGCTTTCTTT. Residues: CASSISLVGQPNTEAFF.

Many counts were recorded for this clonotype. The chain is built from TRBV29-1 and TRBJ1-5; D remains unclear. V was cut by 6 bases and J by 0 bases, with 12 bases left in between. The CDR3 is 14 residues long. CDR1 and CDR2 (germline): SQVTM, ANQGSEA. CDR3 amino acids: CSVRLGNSNQPQHF. The CDR3 DNA sequence: TGCAGCGTGCGGTTGGGGAATAGCAATCAGCCCCAGCATTTT.

This clonotype has at least ten counts. This sequence joins TRBV7-9 and TRBJ2-7; D gene unclear. Between the trimmed V and J ends, which lost 5 bases and 6 bases, there was a span of 14 bases. CDR3 length: 13 residues. Per germline, CDR1 SEHNR and CDR2 FQNEAQ (reference sequence). The CDR3 DNA sequence: TGTGCCAGCAGCATTGGTACGACCGGCGAGCAGTACTTC. Translation: CASSIGTTGEQYF. Full variable domain (outside the CDR3, taken from reference TRBV7-9 and TRBJ2-7): DTGVSQNPRHKITKRGQNVTFRCDPISEHNRLYWYRQTLGQGPEFLTYFQNEAQLEKSRLLSDRFSAERPKGSFSTLEIQRTEQGDSAMYLCASSIGTTGEQYFGPGTRLTVT.

This chain connects TRBV12-3 or TRBV12-4 to TRBJ1-2; tentatively, D is TRBD1 (5 bases). V gave up 8 bases and J gave up 4 bases, with 8 bases separating them. The CDR3 covers 11 residues. The CDR3 spells CASWGSYGYTF. In nucleotides, the CDR3 is TGTGCCAGCTGGGGCAGCTATGGCTACACCTTC.

The sample holds many counts of this clonotype. The CDR3 region has the DNA TGTGCCAGCAGCTTATTCAAGACAGGGACCTACGAGCAGTACTTC. Protein sequence: CASSLFKTGTYEQYF. The chain has TRBV7-9 and TRBJ2-7; 7 bases map to TRBD1. This CDR3 comprises 15 residues. Trimming took 2 bases from V and 2 from J; bases not matched to a gene: 6. Germline CDR1 reads SEHNR; CDR2 reads FQNEAQ (reference sequence).

This clonotype came up many times. V usage is TRBV20-1 and J usage is TRBJ2-3; TRBD2 matches 11 bases. Germline V gene lookup returns CDR1 DFQATT and CDR2 SNEGSKA (reference sequence). The V and J ends lost 1 base and 7 bases, in that order; junction bases with no gene match: 4. This CDR3 region has 14 residues. Here the CDR3 reads CSARGGLAVNTQYF. The CDR3 coding sequence is TGCAGTGCTAGAGGGGGACTAGCGGTAAATACGCAGTATTTT.

This clonotype was recorded at least ten times. V gene TRBV4-2 combines with J gene TRBJ1-3; weak D call: TRBD1 (6 bases). Per germline, CDR1 LGHNA and CDR2 YNFKEQ. CDR3 length equals 16 residues. Trimming pared 2 bases from V and 3 bases from J, leaving 14 bases between. CDR3: CASSQWGRRGGNTIYF. As DNA, the CDR3 is TGTGCCAGCAGCCAATGGGGGCGGAGGGGTGGAAACACCATATATTTT.

The table lists this clonotype with many counts. The V call is TRBV6-5, the J call TRBJ2-7, with a tentative D call TRBD1 (5 bases). V lost 4 bases and J 4 bases, leaving 17 bases between the germline ends. Germline CDR1 is MNHEY and CDR2 is SVGAGI. This CDR3 contains 15 residues. Written as DNA, the CDR3 is TGTGCCAGCAGTTTAGATAGGGGCAGCCCTTACGAGCAGTACTTC. Protein sequence: CASSLDRGSPYEQYF.

This clonotype is medium-sized by share. The chain carries TRBV28 and TRBJ2-7; D is possibly TRBD1 (5 bases). Trimming took 6 bases from V and 2 from J, leaving 17 bases between them. CDR1 is MDHEN and CDR2 is SYDVKM in the germline V gene. This CDR3 contains 15 residues. The CDR3 sequence is CASSPYGTGPYEQYF. The CDR3 DNA reads as TGTGCCAGCAGCCCTTATGGAACAGGCCCCTACGAGCAGTACTTC.

The chain uses TRBV27 and TRBJ1-2, with D tentatively TRBD1 (5 bases). CDR1 is MNHEY, CDR2 SMNVEV, per germline (reference sequence). This CDR3 contains 14 residues. The V gene lost 5 bases and the J gene lost 4 bases, with 14 bases spanning the gap. DNA for the CDR3: TGTGCCAGCAGTAACGGGGGAGGCCTCTATGGCTACACCTTC. Protein: CASSNGGGLYGYTF.